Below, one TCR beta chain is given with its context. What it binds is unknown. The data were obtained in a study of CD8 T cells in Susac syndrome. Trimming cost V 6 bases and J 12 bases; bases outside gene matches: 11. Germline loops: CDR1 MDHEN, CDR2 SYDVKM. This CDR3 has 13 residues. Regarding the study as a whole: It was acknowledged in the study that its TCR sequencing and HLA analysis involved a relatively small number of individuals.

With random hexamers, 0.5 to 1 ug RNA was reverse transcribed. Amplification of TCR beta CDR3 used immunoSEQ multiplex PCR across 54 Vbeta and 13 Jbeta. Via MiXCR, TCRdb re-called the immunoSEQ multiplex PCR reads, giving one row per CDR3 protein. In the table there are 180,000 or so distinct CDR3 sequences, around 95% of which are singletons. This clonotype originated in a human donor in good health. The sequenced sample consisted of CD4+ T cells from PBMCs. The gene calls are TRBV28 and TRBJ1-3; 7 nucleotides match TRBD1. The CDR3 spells CASSTPQGLVIYF. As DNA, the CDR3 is TGTGCCAGCAGCACACCACAGGGGCTGGTCATATATTTT.